A single sample is the source of the 19 T cell receptor beta chains below, sequenced in a study of T cells after yellow fever vaccination. One entry per CDR3 protein results from TCRdb running MiXCR on the 5' RACE reads. The sample yields around 46,000 distinct CDR3 sequences, about 7% seen once. The sequences come from CD8+ T cells not binding an NS4B(214-222) dextramer, sorted from PBMCs, collected 45 days after the yellow fever booster vaccination. All receptors derive from a man aged 25-45 years who received the YFV17D yellow fever vaccine.

In this sample, this clonotype turned up many times. V usage is TRBV13 and J usage is TRBJ1-6; D is perhaps TRBD1 (5 bases). This CDR3 is built from 15 residues. The germline V gene has CDR1 PRHDT and CDR2 FYEKMQ (reference sequence). V was clipped by 3 bases and J by 10 bases, with 16 bases between them. The CDR3 bases are TGTGCCAGCAGCTTGGAGGAGGGTAGGGGATCACCCCTCCACTTT. Protein sequence: CASSLEEGRGSPLHF.

This clonotype appeared many times. This chain joins TRBV9 and TRBJ2-7; tentatively, D is TRBD1 or TRBD2 (7 bases each). CDR3 size: 12 residues. V lost 3 bases, J lost 7 bases, and 11 bases lay in between. Germline values: CDR1 SGDLS, CDR2 YYNGEE. For the CDR3, the DNA is TGTGCCAGCAGCGCAGGGGGGGGTGAGCAGTACTTC. This translates into CASSAGGGEQYF.

This clonotype was picked up many times. The rearrangement links TRBV6-1 to TRBJ2-1, with 12 bases identical to TRBD2. The CDR3 has 15 amino acids. CDR1 is MNHNS and CDR2 is SASEGT in the germline V gene. J was trimmed by 7 bases and V by 6 bases; bases with no gene match: 7. The CDR3 loop reads CASRAGLAGQNEQFF. The CDR3 DNA reads TGTGCCAGCAGGGCAGGACTAGCGGGACAAAATGAGCAGTTCTTC.

This clonotype occurred a few times. The rearrangement joins TRBV27 to TRBJ2-3, with 12 bases aligning to TRBD1. The CDR3 contains 15 residues. The V gene end was trimmed by 8 bases and the J gene end by 7 bases; junction bases not matched to a gene: 10. Germline lookup yields CDR1 MNHEY and CDR2 SMNVEV (reference sequence). CDR3 nucleotide sequence: TGTGCCAGCTCTCCCGGGGGGACAGGGGGCAATACGCAGTATTTT. Its translation is CASSPGGTGGNTQYF.

This clonotype occurred a few times. The chain joins TRBV29-1 to TRBJ2-7, with 12 bases that match TRBD2. CDR1 and CDR2 from the germline V gene are SQVTM and ANQGSEA. The CDR3 has 15 residues. With V trimmed by 7 bases and J by 0 bases, 7 bases remained unmatched. The CDR3 loop reads CSASSLAGGSYEQYF. The CDR3 DNA sequence: TGCAGCGCATCCTCACTAGCGGGAGGCTCCTACGAGCAGTACTTC.

This clonotype was found many times. J is TRBJ2-1 and V is TRBV29-1; 8 bases line up with TRBD2. Germline lookup yields CDR1 SQVTM and CDR2 ANQGSEA. After removal of 2 bases from V and 7 bases from J, the junction contained 13 bases not matched to a gene. CDR3 length equals 16 residues. Here the CDR3 reads CSVELTGGRPVNEQFF. The CDR3 nucleotides read TGCAGCGTTGAATTAACGGGCGGGAGGCCAGTTAATGAGCAGTTCTTC.

This clonotype was seen at least ten times. This chain joins TRBV12-3 or TRBV12-4 and TRBJ2-1; D is ambiguous. V dropped 5 bases and J dropped 9 bases, with 11 bases sitting between them. The CDR3 loop spans 12 amino acids. For the CDR3, the DNA is TGTGCCAGCAGTGTGGACCCGCGTGAGCAGTTCTTC. Residues: CASSVDPREQFF.

This clonotype has ten or more counts. The genes are TRBV7-8 and TRBJ2-1; D uncertain. With 0 bases removed from V and 9 bases from J, the gap between germline ends came to 15 bases. Germline V CDR1 and CDR2: SGHVS, FQNEAQ. The CDR3 has 15 amino acids. The CDR3 DNA follows: TGTGCCAGCAGCTTAGCGTTTCTTAGGGATTTTGAGCAGTTCTTC. Protein product: CASSLAFLRDFEQFF.

At least ten counts were recorded for this clonotype. V is TRBV4-3 and J is TRBJ2-3, with 11 nucleotides matching TRBD1. This CDR3 comprises 17 residues. Trimming cost V 0 bases and J 2 bases; bases outside gene matches: 4. Germline V gene data show CDR1 as LGHNA and CDR2 as YSLEER. CDR3 coding DNA: TGCGCCAGCAGCCAAGATTGGGACAGGGGGACCACAGATACGCAGTATTTT. This sequence encodes CASSQDWDRGTTDTQYF.

This clonotype showed up many times. The chain's CDR3 is CAISPESSTDTQYF. The CDR3 DNA is TGTGCCATCAGCCCGGAGAGTAGCACAGATACGCAGTATTTT. V gene TRBV10-3 combines with J gene TRBJ2-3; no definite D call. The germline V and J ends were trimmed by 6 bases and 0 bases, with 10 bases remaining between them. This CDR3 is 14 amino acids long. Per the germline V gene, CDR1 is ENHRY and CDR2 is SYGVKD.

Points on this clonotype: Its ends do not fully match the called genes, so a read error is possible. J is TRBJ2-1 and V is TRBV20-1; D remains ambiguous. From germline, CDR1 is DFQATT and CDR2 SNEGSKA (reference sequence). This CDR3 has 16 amino acids. The CDR3 DNA is TGCAGTCCTAGAGGCTTGCTAGACCTTTCCTACAATGAGCAGTTCTTC. Translated: CSPRGLLDLSYNEQFF.

Only a few counts were recorded for this clonotype. The rearrangement links TRBV15 to TRBJ2-7, with unresolved D. Trimming removed 1 base from V and 7 bases from J, with 14 bases in between. Germline V gene lookup returns CDR1 LNHNV and CDR2 YYDKDF (reference sequence). The CDR3 covers 14 residues. CDR3 in DNA: TGTGCCACCAGCAGAGTGGAGACTGTCGGGGAGCAGTACTTC. It encodes CATSRVETVGEQYF. The variable domain in full, with the rest retrieved from reference TRBV15 and TRBJ2-7, is DAMVIQNPRYQVTQFGKPVTLSCSQTLNHNVMYWYQQKSSQAPKLLFHYYDKDFNNEADTPDNFQSRRPNTSFCFLDIRSPGLGDTAMYLCATSRVETVGEQYFGPGTRLTVT.

This clonotype was counted many times. The CDR3 spells CASSYFPATGELFF. The CDR3 region has the DNA TGTGCCAGCAGTTACTTTCCAGCCACCGGGGAGCTGTTTTTT. The chain employs TRBV6-5 and TRBJ2-2, with no clear D. Germline assignment: CDR1 MNHEY and CDR2 SVGAGI. This CDR3 has 14 residues. V was shortened by 1 base and J by 4 bases, with 7 bases between the two germline ends.

This clonotype was recorded a few times. The chain couples TRBV9 to TRBJ2-1, with 7 bases identical to TRBD1. The germline V gene has CDR1 SGDLS and CDR2 YYNGEE. Trimming took 4 bases from V and 5 from J; bases not matched to a gene: 6. The CDR3 is made up of 14 amino acids. The CDR3 nucleotides are TGTGCCAGCAGCAAAGACAGGGCCAACAATGAGCAGTTCTTC. Translated, it gives CASSKDRANNEQFF. The whole variable domain, filled in from reference TRBV9 and TRBJ2-1, reads DSGVTQTPKHLITATGQRVTLRCSPRSGDLSVYWYQQSLDQGLQFLIQYYNGEERAKGNILERFSAQQFPDLHSELNLSSLELGDSALYFCASSKDRANNEQFFGPGTRLTVL.

Ten or more counts support this clonotype. The chain employs TRBV29-1 and TRBJ2-1; no reliable D call. The CDR3 runs 17 residues. Germline lookup yields CDR1 SQVTM and CDR2 ANQGSEA. V was pared by 0 bases and J by 10 bases, with 25 bases between. The DNA of the CDR3 is TGCAGCGTTGAAGATTCCGTCCGCAGCCCAAGGCAATGGGAGCAGTTCTTC. Its translation: CSVEDSVRSPRQWEQFF.

This clonotype has ten or more counts. This sequence joins TRBV28 and TRBJ2-7; no reliable D call. There are 14 residues in the CDR3. V dropped 6 bases and J dropped 0 bases, with 12 bases sitting between them. Germline CDR1 is MDHEN and CDR2 is SYDVKM. DNA for the CDR3: TGTGCCAGCAGCCCATTTTGGGGCTCCTACGAGCAGTACTTC. Encoded protein: CASSPFWGSYEQYF.

This clonotype was observed many times. The genes are TRBV29-1 and TRBJ2-7; 9 bases agree with TRBD1. CDR1 SQVTM and CDR2 ANQGSEA come from the germline V gene. The CDR3 covers 16 residues. The junction had 11 bases not matched to a gene; V was cut back by 3 bases and J by 2 bases. CDR3 region: CSVETPGTGRPYEQYF. The DNA of the CDR3 is TGCAGCGTTGAGACCCCCGGGACAGGGCGCCCCTACGAGCAGTACTTC.

Comment on this clonotype: A much larger clone sits a single nucleotide away, making a read error possible. The J gene is TRBJ1-1, the V gene TRBV6-2 or TRBV6-3; D remains unclear. V dropped 4 bases and J dropped 1 base, with 4 bases sitting between them. This CDR3 spans 12 amino acids. Germline CDR1 reads MNHEY; CDR2 reads SVGEGT. Here the CDR3 DNA reads TGTGCCAGCAGTTCCCGGAACACTGAAGCTTTCTTT. Translation gives CASSSRNTEAFF.

This clonotype showed up just a few times. The rearrangement joins TRBV6-5 to TRBJ2-1; tentatively, D is TRBD1 (6 bases). The CDR3 has 15 amino acids. Trimming shortened V by 4 bases and J by 2 bases, and 12 bases separated the two germline ends. The germline gives CDR1 MNHEY, CDR2 SVGAGI. The CDR3 DNA sequence: TGTGCCAGCAGTTTCGACAGGTCCCCCTACAATGAGCAGTTCTTC. Translation: CASSFDRSPYNEQFF.